The 28 T cell receptor beta chains below come from one sample, sequenced in a study of control samples from healthy donors and cancer patients (dated by TCRdb to about 2020). Library creation used the immunoSEQ multiplex PCR assay. TCRdb limited this immuneACCESS table to in-frame rearrangements with V and J called. A share of clones is missing; checked studies link under half to unresolved V genes, and the rest is unexplained. This sample lists about 200,000 clones; 91% were detected once. The biggest ten clones account for roughly 1.9% of the sample. Sequencing input: blood. Every receptor here comes from a man aged 25 to 40 in good health.

The chain employs TRBV30 and TRBJ1-1; D is uncertain. Between the trimmed V and J ends, which lost 2 bases and 6 bases, there was a span of 16 bases. The germline V gene encodes CDR1 GTSNPN and CDR2 SVGIG (reference sequence). The CDR3 runs to 14 residues. CDR3 DNA: TGTGCCTGGAGTCCAACCTTGACTACCTCTGAAGCTTTCTTT. Translated, it gives CAWSPTLTTSEAFF.

The rearrangement joins TRBV19 to TRBJ1-2; the match to TRBD1 covers 7 bases. V was clipped by 3 bases and J by 2 bases; unmatched bases: 12. The germline V gene has CDR1 LNHDA and CDR2 SQIVND (reference sequence). This CDR3 is 17 amino acids long. The CDR3 sequence: CASSIDLATGINYGYTF. The DNA of the CDR3 is TGTGCCAGTAGTATCGACCTGGCGACAGGGATCAACTATGGCTACACCTTC.

The chain has TRBV27 and TRBJ1-1, with 7 nucleotides matching TRBD1. J lost 4 bases, V lost 6 bases, and 8 bases had no gene match. The germline V gene has CDR1 MNHEY and CDR2 SMNVEV (reference sequence). The CDR3 spans 14 residues. The CDR3 reads CASRPDRDRTEAFF. CDR3 nucleotides: TGTGCCAGCAGGCCCGACAGGGACCGCACTGAAGCTTTCTTT.

This clone was recorded only once. This rearrangement joins TRBV7-9 to TRBJ1-2, with D possibly TRBD1 on 5 matching bases. CDR3 length: 12 residues. Germline V gene sequence: CDR1 SEHNR, CDR2 FQNEAQ (reference sequence). V lost 5 bases, J lost 4 bases, and 8 bases lay in between. CDR3 in DNA: TGTGCCAGCAGCCGGGACCCCTATGGCTACACCTTC. Translation gives CASSRDPYGYTF.

This clone has only one observation. J is TRBJ2-5 and V is TRBV9; TRBD1 matches at 7 bases. Germline CDR1 reads SGDLS; CDR2 reads YYNGEE. Losses at the gene ends were 3 bases for V and 2 bases for J; bases not matched to a gene: 13. The CDR3 extends over 17 amino acids. The CDR3 coding sequence is TGTGCCAGCAGCGCGACACGGGGACAGAATTATCAAGAGACCCAGTACTTC. Protein: CASSATRGQNYQETQYF.

The chain is built from TRBV12-5 and TRBJ1-2, with D possibly being TRBD1 (6 bases). CDR3 length: 14 amino acids. Germline V lookup: CDR1 LGHNT, CDR2 FRNRAP. V was pared by 0 bases and J by 13 bases, with 18 bases between. CDR3 in amino acids: CASGLVNREVPLTF. CDR3 sequence (DNA): TGTGCTAGTGGTTTGGTAAACAGGGAAGTTCCTCTCACCTTC.

The gene calls are TRBV5-6 and TRBJ1-2, with D possibly being TRBD1 (6 bases). V lost 4 bases to trimming and J lost 3 bases, with 13 bases between them. This CDR3 is built from 14 residues. Germline loops: CDR1 SGHDT, CDR2 YYEEEE. DNA for the CDR3: TGTGCCAGCAGCCCCCGGACAGACTACTATGGCTACACCTTC. Translated: CASSPRTDYYGYTF.

V gene TRBV11-2 combines with J gene TRBJ2-1; the match to TRBD1 covers 11 bases. The germline V gene has CDR1 SGHAT and CDR2 FQNNGV. J was trimmed by 8 bases and V by 5 bases; bases with no gene match: 8. The CDR3 has 15 residues. CDR3 sequence: CASSRADRGHHEQFF. The CDR3 nucleotides are TGTGCCAGCAGCCGAGCGGACAGGGGGCACCATGAGCAGTTCTTC.

This clone showed up just once. The chain has TRBV6-1 and TRBJ1-1; D remains unclear. CDR1 and CDR2 from the germline V gene are MNHNS and SASEGT. Trimming stripped 3 bases from V and 0 bases from J, with 11 bases between. CDR3 length: 15 residues. The CDR3 bases are TGTGCCAGCAGTGATCAACCCACCATGAACACTGAAGCTTTCTTT. Translation: CASSDQPTMNTEAFF.

This sequence joins TRBV19 and TRBJ1-2, with a possible D match to TRBD1 (6 bases). Germline CDR1 and CDR2: LNHDA and SQIVND (reference sequence). This CDR3 spans 15 amino acids. Trimming took off 9 bases at V and 2 bases at J, with 19 bases between the two ends. This chain's CDR3 is CASRDGQLTNYGYTF. The CDR3 DNA reads TGTGCCAGCAGAGACGGACAGTTGACAAACTATGGCTACACCTTC.

The rearrangement uses TRBV19 and TRBJ1-3; no definite D call. Germline CDR1 LNHDA, CDR2 SQIVND (reference sequence). Trimming cost V 8 bases and J 0 bases, with 2 bases left between them. This CDR3 region has 11 residues. CDR3 DNA: TGTGCCAGTTACTCTGGAAACACCATATATTTT. This encodes CASYSGNTIYF. The variable domain in full, completed from reference TRBV19 and TRBJ1-3, reads DGGITQSPKYLFRKEGQNVTLSCEQNLNHDAMYWYRQDPGQGLRLIYYSQIVNDFQKGDIAEGYSVSREKKESFPLTVTSAQKNPTAFYLCASYSGNTIYFGEGSWLTVV.

The gene calls are TRBV7-9 and TRBJ1-4; D gene unclear. Germline lookup yields CDR1 SEHNR and CDR2 FQNEAQ (reference sequence). This CDR3 has 11 amino acids. V lost 5 bases to trimming and J lost 7 bases, with 5 bases between them. The CDR3 nucleotides read TGTGCCAGCAGCGCGAGTGAAAAACTGTTTTTT. Encoded protein: CASSASEKLFF. The variable domain in full, completed from reference TRBV7-9 and TRBJ1-4, reads DTGVSQNPRHKITKRGQNVTFRCDPISEHNRLYWYRQTLGQGPEFLTYFQNEAQLEKSRLLSDRFSAERPKGSFSTLEIQRTEQGDSAMYLCASSASEKLFFGSGTQLSVL.

This chain connects TRBV6-1 to TRBJ1-4, with D unclear. This CDR3 region has 14 residues. Germline assignment: CDR1 MNHNS and CDR2 SASEGT. V was clipped by 2 bases and J by 3 bases, with 7 bases between them. The CDR3 spells CASSEQVANEKLFF. In DNA, the CDR3 is TGTGCCAGCAGTGAACAGGTGGCTAATGAAAAACTGTTTTTT.

The V gene is TRBV15, the J gene TRBJ2-1; 10 bases match TRBD2. In germline, CDR1 is LNHNV, CDR2 YYDKDF (reference sequence). The V segment lost 3 bases and the J segment 5 bases; nucleotides outside the gene matches: 4. CDR3 length: 15 residues. Written as DNA, the CDR3 is TGTGCCACCAGCAGGGCCGGGACTAGCGACAATGAGCAGTTCTTC. It specifies CATSRAGTSDNEQFF.

The rearrangement uses TRBV24-1 and TRBJ1-1; possibly TRBD1 for D (6 bases). CDR1 KGHDR and CDR2 SFDVKD come from the germline V gene. The CDR3 totals 15 residues. Between the trimmed V and J ends, which lost 4 bases and 10 bases, there was a span of 21 bases. The CDR3 protein is CATSDRQSGAWGAFF. In nucleotides, the CDR3 is TGTGCCACCAGTGACAGACAGTCAGGGGCATGGGGAGCTTTCTTT.

This chain connects TRBV30 to TRBJ1-2; perhaps TRBD1 as D (5 bases). Trimming shortened V by 0 bases and J by 0 bases, and 11 bases separated the two germline ends. In germline, CDR1 is GTSNPN, CDR2 SVGIG (reference sequence). This CDR3 region has 15 residues. The CDR3 region has the DNA TGTGCCTGGAGTGTACTAGGGGTGGCTAACTATGGCTACACCTTC. Translated: CAWSVLGVANYGYTF.

The chain recombines TRBV27 with TRBJ2-7, with D possibly being TRBD2 (6 bases). This CDR3 region has 16 residues. Germline assignment: CDR1 MNHEY and CDR2 SMNVEV (reference sequence). Trimming took 3 bases from V and 2 from J, leaving 17 bases between them. CDR3 sequence: CASSFPPRGMPYEQYF. The CDR3 DNA reads TGTGCCAGCAGTTTCCCCCCCCGGGGGATGCCCTACGAGCAGTACTTC.

The rearrangement links TRBV7-9 to TRBJ2-3, with 9 bases identical to TRBD1. V shed 3 bases and J 6 bases; nucleotides not matched to a gene: 4. There are 14 residues in the CDR3. Germline V gives CDR1 SEHNR, CDR2 FQNEAQ (reference sequence). CDR3 sequence reads: CASSLGQGKDTQYF. For the CDR3, the DNA is TGTGCCAGCAGCTTGGGACAGGGTAAGGATACGCAGTATTTT.

This sequence joins TRBV3-1 (or the pseudogene TRBV3-2) and TRBJ2-2; D gene ambiguous. This CDR3 has 14 amino acids. V dropped 3 bases and J dropped 4 bases, with 9 bases sitting between them. CDR1 and CDR2 (germline): LGHDT, YNNKEL (reference sequence). CDR3 loop: CASSQTGGTGELFF. CDR3 nucleotide sequence: TGTGCCAGCAGCCAGACGGGTGGCACCGGGGAGCTGTTTTTT.

This chain connects TRBV14 to TRBJ2-3, with a weak D call TRBD2 (5 bases). Trimming cost V 0 bases and J 2 bases, with 12 bases left between them. Germline values: CDR1 SGHDN, CDR2 FVKESK. This CDR3 is 16 amino acids long. CDR3 region: CASSQDGAANTDTQYF. In DNA, the CDR3 is TGTGCCAGCAGCCAAGATGGAGCGGCCAACACAGATACGCAGTATTTT.

This clone came up a few times. The sample holds other DNA sequences that translate to the same CDR3. The J gene is TRBJ1-1, the V gene TRBV6-5; perhaps TRBD1 as D (6 bases). CDR3 length equals 13 residues. Germline V gene data show CDR1 as MNHEY and CDR2 as SVGAGI. Between the trimmed V and J ends, which lost 9 bases and 1 base, there was a span of 12 bases. CDR3 residues: CASNRVGNTEAFF. The CDR3 DNA reads TGTGCCAGTAACAGGGTAGGGAACACTGAAGCTTTCTTT.

J is TRBJ2-3 and V is TRBV9; D is possibly TRBD2 (6 bases). The CDR3 is made up of 14 amino acids. Trimming left V 0 bases short and J 2 bases short, with 7 bases between. CDR1 is SGDLS, CDR2 YYNGEE, per germline. The CDR3 spells CASSVAGDTDTQYF. Here the CDR3 DNA reads TGTGCCAGCAGCGTAGCGGGGGACACAGATACGCAGTATTTT.

The V and J genes are TRBV6-1 and TRBJ2-1, with D perhaps matching TRBD1 (6 bases). Deletions cut 2 bases from V and 5 bases from J, with 10 bases between. CDR3 length: 14 amino acids. Per the germline V gene, CDR1 is MNHNS and CDR2 is SASEGT. CDR3 sequence (DNA): TGTGCCAGCAGTGAAAACAGGGCGAACAATGAGCAGTTCTTC. Translating gives CASSENRANNEQFF.

The chain carries TRBV5-4 and TRBJ2-7; possibly TRBD2 for D (5 bases). Germline CDR1 reads SGHNT; CDR2 reads YYREEE (reference sequence). This CDR3 contains 15 residues. V lost 0 bases to trimming and J lost 3 bases, with 13 bases between them. Here the CDR3 reads CASSLVVSANYEQYF. The CDR3 bases are TGTGCCAGCAGCTTGGTGGTTAGCGCCAACTACGAGCAGTACTTC. Complete variable domain (other parts from reference TRBV5-4 and TRBJ2-7): ETGVTQSPTHLIKTRGQQVTLRCSSQSGHNTVSWYQQALGQGPQFIFQYYREEENGRGNFPPRFSGLQFPNYSSELNVNALELDDSALYLCASSLVVSANYEQYFGPGTRLTVT.

The chain links TRBV30 to TRBJ2-1, with D unresolved. The CDR3 is 12 residues long. CDR1 and CDR2 from the germline V gene are GTSNPN and SVGIG (reference sequence). V gave up 4 bases and J gave up 9 bases, with 13 bases separating them. CDR3 in DNA: TGTGCCTGGACCTGGGGTAGGAGTGAGCAGTTCTTC. Encoded protein: CAWTWGRSEQFF.

The chain links TRBV7-2 to TRBJ1-6; D might be TRBD1 (6 bases). The ends were cut back, 6 bases at V and 7 bases at J, with 13 bases in the middle. The CDR3 covers 14 residues. CDR1 SGHTA and CDR2 FQGNSA come from the germline V gene. The CDR3 loop reads CASRLQGNNSPLHF. The CDR3 DNA follows: TGTGCCAGCAGGTTACAGGGTAACAATTCACCCCTCCACTTT.

The V gene is TRBV7-9, the J gene TRBJ1-6; D is unresolved. Trimming removed 4 bases at V and 8 bases at J, with 12 bases between. There are 14 residues in the CDR3. Per germline, CDR1 SEHNR and CDR2 FQNEAQ (reference sequence). The CDR3 DNA is TGTGCCAGCAGCTCCTCCAACACCGATTCACCCCTCCACTTT. Translating it yields CASSSSNTDSPLHF.

CDR3 protein: CASSYSGPSSNQPQHF. The DNA for the CDR3 is TGTGCCAGCAGTTACTCCGGGCCAAGCAGCAATCAGCCCCAGCATTTT. The gene calls are TRBV6-6 and TRBJ1-5, with D uncertain. This CDR3 region has 16 residues. Germline assignment: CDR1 MNHNY and CDR2 SVGAGI (reference sequence). V was trimmed by 0 bases and J by 1 base, leaving 10 bases between them.